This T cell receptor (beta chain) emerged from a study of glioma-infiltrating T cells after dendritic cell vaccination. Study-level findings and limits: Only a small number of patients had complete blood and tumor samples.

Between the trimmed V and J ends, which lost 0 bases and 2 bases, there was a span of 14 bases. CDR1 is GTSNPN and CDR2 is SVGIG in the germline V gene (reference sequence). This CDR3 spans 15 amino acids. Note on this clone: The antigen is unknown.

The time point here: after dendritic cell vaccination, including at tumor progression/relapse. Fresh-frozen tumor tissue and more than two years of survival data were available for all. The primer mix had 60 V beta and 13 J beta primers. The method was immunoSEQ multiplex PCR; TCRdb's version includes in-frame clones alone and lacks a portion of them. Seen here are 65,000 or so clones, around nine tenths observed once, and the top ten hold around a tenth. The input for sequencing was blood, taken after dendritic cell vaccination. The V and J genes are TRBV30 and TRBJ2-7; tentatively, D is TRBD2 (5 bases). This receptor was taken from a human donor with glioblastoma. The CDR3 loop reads CAWSVQGGQTYEQYF. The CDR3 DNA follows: TGTGCCTGGAGTGTACAAGGCGGGCAAACCTACGAGCAGTACTTC.